The sequence of this T cell receptor (beta chain) was determined in a study of spatial heterogeneity in lung cancer. Study-wide points: Tumor mutation counts were tracked by expanded intratumoral alpha and beta TCR counts.

Time point given: sample taken at primary tumor resection. TCRs were sequenced from unsorted whole RNA of tumor, nontumor lung or PBMC. Germline-derived CDR1 and CDR2 are SNHLY and FYNNEI. V was cut by 2 bases and J by 2 bases, with 7 bases left in between. CDR3 length: 15 residues. This clonotype was counted at least ten times. Its antigen remains unidentified. Each CDR3 protein is one row after TCRdb ran MiXCR on the 5' RACE reads. The sample gives about 13,000 distinct CDR3 sequences, 4% to 5.5% of which show up once; 20% to 25% is in the top ten. V gene TRBV2 combines with J gene TRBJ1-6; D might be TRBD1 (6 bases). This specimen was lung tumor tissue, taken at surgery. The source of this sequence is a male donor with early-stage non-small cell lung cancer. CDR3 sequence: CASSERGTYNSPLHF. The CDR3 DNA follows: TGTGCCAGCAGTGAAAGGGGGACCTATAATTCACCCCTCCACTTT.